This TCR beta chain was sequenced during a study of blood T cell repertoires in COVID-19. Study-wide background: Both acute and convalescent COVID-19 samples were obtained from the United States, Italy and Spain.

With 5 bases clipped from V and 8 bases from J, the junction kept 4 bases outside the gene matches. Per the germline V gene, CDR1 is LNHDA and CDR2 is SQIVND (reference sequence). The CDR3 covers 14 residues. Sequencing used immunoSEQ multiplex PCR; TCRdb keeps in-frame clones, though not all of them. Here the sample spans around 290,000 clones, 90% to 95% being singletons. This clone was recorded once. This chain links TRBV19 with TRBJ1-4; 11 bases map to TRBD1. The source is a young woman with COVID-19, enrolled during active disease. Input material: peripheral blood. The CDR3 DNA reads as TGTGCCAGTAGTCGGGACAGGGGGGACGAAAAACTGTTTTTT. Amino acid sequence: CASSRDRGDEKLFF.